This T cell receptor beta chain was retrieved from a study of vaccination and CD4 T cells after COVID-19. Across the whole study: As control conditions, cultures were given either a CEFX pool serving as positive control, an HIV-1 Nef pool, or no peptide at all.

Germline CDR1 DFQATT, CDR2 SNEGSKA (reference sequence). V was trimmed by 2 bases and J by 5 bases, leaving 8 bases between them. The CDR3 has 12 amino acids. Treatment defined: approximately 9-day PBMC culture with coronavirus spike peptide pools or control peptides (ViraFEST assay). Before TCRs were sequenced, ViraFEST expanded antigen-specific T cells with peptide pools. Comment on this clonotype: The antigen is undetermined.

The Oncomine TCR Beta short-read assay sequenced DNA from cultured CD4+ T cells. TCRdb used MiXCR to reprocess the PCR reads, holding one entry per CDR3 protein. The repertoire consists of more than 7,500 distinct CDR3 sequences, with 50% to 60% occurring once and the leading ten covering roughly 7.6%. The receptor was isolated from a human donor who had recovered from COVID-19. Specimen: CD4+ T cells from blood, cultured in vitro. The gene calls are TRBV20-1 and TRBJ2-3; no clear D gene. CDR3 nucleotide sequence: TGCAGTGCTAGAATCAGTGGAGATACGCAGTATTTT. The encoded protein is CSARISGDTQYF.